This passage covers 26 T cell receptor beta chains from one sample sequenced in a study of beta chain features in type 1 diabetes. cDNA synthesis used the whole RNA isolate, giving expressed TCRB sequences. Produced via immunoSEQ multiplex PCR; TCRdb's table is partial and in-frame only. The sample lists about 360,000 clones, over 10% occurring once. The material sequenced was naive CD4+ T cells from blood. The receptors stem from a man younger than 35 in good health.

In this sample, this clone turned up a few times. This sequence joins TRBV4-2 and TRBJ2-7, with 8 bases lining up with TRBD1. Germline-derived CDR1 and CDR2 are LGHNA and YNFKEQ. Trimming at V came to 2 bases and at J to 2 bases, leaving 5 bases not matched to a gene. The CDR3 consists of 15 residues. The CDR3, as DNA: TGTGCCAGCAGCCAATTCGACAGGGGAACCTACGAGCAGTACTTC. This gives the protein CASSQFDRGTYEQYF.

The genes are TRBV27 and TRBJ2-7, with 8 nucleotides matching TRBD1. V trimming: 8 bases; J trimming: 1 base; junction bases outside the gene matches: 7. The CDR3 has 14 amino acids. Germline CDR1 reads MNHEY; CDR2 reads SMNVEV (reference sequence). CDR3 DNA sequence: TGTGCCAGCGGCCGGACAGGGCTTTCCTACGAGCAGTACTTC. Translated, it gives CASGRTGLSYEQYF.

The chain employs TRBV28 and TRBJ2-3; no definite D call. V gave up 5 bases and J gave up 2 bases, with 8 bases separating them. Germline V CDR1 and CDR2: MDHEN, SYDVKM. This CDR3 has 13 amino acids. The CDR3 region has the DNA TGTGCCAGCAGTCGGAGTTCCACAGATACGCAGTATTTT. This translates into CASSRSSTDTQYF.

V gene TRBV30 combines with J gene TRBJ1-4; a possible D gene is TRBD1 (5 bases). CDR3 length: 13 residues. Germline assignment: CDR1 GTSNPN and CDR2 SVGIG (reference sequence). Trimming took off 0 bases at V and 10 bases at J, with 12 bases between the two ends. The CDR3 region is CAWSVQEGGKLFF. CDR3 in DNA: TGTGCCTGGAGTGTACAGGAAGGCGGAAAACTGTTTTTT.

Turning to this clone: This clone may be a read error of a much larger clone one base away. The CDR3 sequence is CASSHEGLYNEQFF. In DNA, the CDR3 is TGTGCCAGCAGCCACGAGGGACTGTACAATGAGCAGTTCTTC. This chain links TRBV5-4 with TRBJ2-1; a weak D match, TRBD2 (6 bases). CDR3 length equals 14 residues. The V gene lost 4 bases and the J gene lost 4 bases, with 12 bases spanning the gap. CDR1 and CDR2 (germline): SGHNT, YYREEE (reference sequence).

The DNA of the CDR3 is TGTGCCAGCAGCTTCTTGAGTCAGAACACCGGGGAGCTGTTTTTT. This sequence encodes CASSFLSQNTGELFF. J is TRBJ2-2 and V is TRBV7-3; D call uncertain. CDR3 length: 15 amino acids. Trimming took 3 bases from V and 1 from J, leaving 9 bases between them. CDR1 and CDR2 from the germline V gene are SGHTA and FQGTGA.

The chain is built from TRBV11-2 and TRBJ2-7; TRBD1 aligns across 9 bases. The CDR3 covers 15 residues. Germline trimming cut 1 base from V and 4 bases from J; bases unmatched to any gene: 5. Germline V gene lookup returns CDR1 SGHAT and CDR2 FQNNGV. The CDR3 loop is CASSLAGTGNYEQYF. CDR3 DNA: TGTGCCAGCAGCTTAGCCGGGACAGGGAATTACGAGCAGTACTTC.

The chain is built from TRBV7-7 and TRBJ2-5; TRBD1 is a possible D gene (5 bases). The CDR3 is 13 amino acids. The V and J ends lost 5 bases and 4 bases respectively, with 11 bases between them. CDR1 is SSHAT, CDR2 FNYEAQ, per germline (reference sequence). CDR3 coding DNA: TGTGCCAGCAGCGCGACAGCTATAGAGACCCAGTACTTC. Translation: CASSATAIETQYF. The full variable domain, with the rest looked up from reference TRBV7-7 and TRBJ2-5, is GAGVSQSPRYKVTKRGQDVTLRCDPISSHATLYWYQQALGQGPEFLTYFNYEAQPDKSGLPSDRFSAERPEGSISTLTIQRTEQRDSAMYRCASSATAIETQYFGPGTRLLVL.

In this sample, this clone turned up a few times. The chain links TRBV11-2 to TRBJ2-1; 7 bases align to TRBD1. In germline, CDR1 is SGHAT, CDR2 FQNNGV. The CDR3 covers 14 residues. Losses at the gene ends were 3 bases for V and 4 bases for J; bases not matched to a gene: 3. As DNA, the CDR3 is TGTGCCAGCAGCTTCCGACAGGGTTACAATGAGCAGTTCTTC. It translates to CASSFRQGYNEQFF.

There are a few counts of this clone. The chain carries TRBV4-2 and TRBJ2-1; TRBD2 matches at 10 bases. The germline V gene encodes CDR1 LGHNA and CDR2 YNFKEQ. V lost 1 base, J lost 0 bases, and 9 bases stayed unmatched. The CDR3 sequence is 19 residues long. CDR3: CASSQGLAGTPSSYNEQFF. CDR3 DNA: TGTGCCAGCAGCCAAGGACTAGCGGGTACCCCTAGCTCCTACAATGAGCAGTTCTTC.

A few counts support this clone. The J gene is TRBJ2-4, the V gene TRBV7-9; D possibly corresponds to TRBD1 (6 bases). Germline V gene data show CDR1 as SEHNR and CDR2 as FQNEAQ (reference sequence). The CDR3 contains 16 residues. V lost 2 bases to trimming and J lost 0 bases, with 11 bases between them. CDR3 in DNA: TGTGCCAGCAGCTTATCAGGGGTGGGAGCCAAAAACATTCAGTACTTC. Its translation is CASSLSGVGAKNIQYF.

This clone was found a few times. The chain carries TRBV2 and TRBJ2-1; D perhaps matches TRBD2 (5 bases). The V end lost 5 bases, the J end lost 4 bases, and 9 bases lay between the germline ends. CDR1 and CDR2 from the germline V gene are SNHLY and FYNNEI. CDR3 size: 13 residues. CDR3 sequence (DNA): TGTGCCAGCAGTTTCGGGGAGTACAATGAGCAGTTCTTC. Translated, it gives CASSFGEYNEQFF.

V usage is TRBV4-3 and J usage is TRBJ2-3; 10 positions agree with TRBD2. The V and J ends lost 6 bases and 4 bases, in that order; junction bases with no gene match: 4. Per the germline V gene, CDR1 is LGHNA and CDR2 is YSLEER. The CDR3 has 14 residues. The CDR3 is CASRIAGGSDTQYF. The CDR3 bases are TGCGCCAGCAGAATAGCGGGGGGCTCAGATACGCAGTATTTT.

The gene calls are TRBV4-3 and TRBJ2-4, with a weak D call TRBD1 (6 bases). Trimming took 0 bases from V and 6 from J, leaving 21 bases between them. Germline values: CDR1 LGHNA, CDR2 YSLEER. The CDR3 is made up of 18 amino acids. The CDR3 nucleotides read TGCGCCAGCAGCCAAGAAGGAGTGGGGGCCTACTTGGGAAACATTCAGTACTTC. Translated, it gives CASSQEGVGAYLGNIQYF.

The rearrangement uses TRBV4-3 and TRBJ1-3, with D uncertain. Germline-derived CDR1 and CDR2 are LGHNA and YSLEER. CDR3 length: 18 amino acids. Trimming stripped 0 bases from V and 0 bases from J, with 15 bases between. The CDR3 here is CASSQDMAGGSSGNTIYF. The CDR3 DNA follows: TGCGCCAGCAGCCAAGATATGGCCGGAGGGAGCTCTGGAAACACCATATATTTT.

This clone was found a few times. The V and J genes are TRBV7-2 and TRBJ1-2, with a tentative D call TRBD1 (5 bases). The CDR3 runs 13 residues. The V gene's germline CDR1 is SGHTA and CDR2 FQGNSA. Trimming shortened V by 5 bases and J by 3 bases, and 10 bases separated the two germline ends. The CDR3 loop reads CASSPRQYYGYTF. The CDR3 DNA is TGTGCCAGCAGCCCTCGACAGTACTATGGCTACACCTTC.

This clone was seen repeatedly, ten times or more. This chain links TRBV30 with TRBJ2-3; TRBD2 aligns across 7 bases. This CDR3 is 11 amino acids long. Germline V gene sequence: CDR1 GTSNPN, CDR2 SVGIG (reference sequence). The trim removed 3 bases at V and 10 bases at J, leaving 4 bases unmatched. The DNA for the CDR3 is TGTGCCTGGAGAGGTGGGGGGGCGCAGTATTTT. Translated: CAWRGGGAQYF. The variable domain in full, completed from reference TRBV30 and TRBJ2-3, reads SQTIHQWPATLVQPVGSPLSLECTVEGTSNPNLYWYRQAAGRGLQLLFYSVGIGQISSEVPQNLSASRPQDRQFILSSKKLLLSDSGFYLCAWRGGGAQYFGPGTRLTVL.

Of note for this clone: Additional DNA sequences in this sample encode the identical CDR3. The genes are TRBV29-1 and TRBJ2-1; 8 positions agree with TRBD2. V trimming: 4 bases; J trimming: 0 bases; junction bases outside the gene matches: 2. The CDR3 runs 14 residues. Germline CDR1 reads SQVTM; CDR2 reads ANQGSEA. The CDR3 sequence: CSVAAGGSYNEQFF. The CDR3 bases are TGCAGCGTTGCGGCGGGGGGCTCCTACAATGAGCAGTTCTTC.

This chain links TRBV19 with TRBJ1-5, with TRBD1 matching 10 bases. This CDR3 spans 15 amino acids. Per germline, CDR1 LNHDA and CDR2 SQIVND (reference sequence). V was pared by 4 bases and J by 5 bases, with 5 bases of the junction left unmatched. The DNA of the CDR3 is TGTGCCAGTAGTAGAGGACAGGGGGTCCATCAGCCCCAGCATTTT. Amino acid sequence: CASSRGQGVHQPQHF.

This clone came up a few times. No conserved phenylalanine or tryptophan ends this CDR3, so it is likely a read error. The limits of the CDR3 on the DNA are not certain, so only TCRdb's listed CDR3 is given. This chain uses TRBV28 with TRBJ2-7; no check of the table's D call, TRBD1, against the DNA was made. The CDR3 length is 15 residues, termini included. Germline assignment: CDR1 MDHEN and CDR2 SYDVKM. CDR3 region: CASSLSMETGSKNEL.

The CDR3: CASSSWGETNTEAFF. DNA of the CDR3: TGTGCCAGCAGTTCCTGGGGCGAGACGAACACTGAAGCTTTCTTT. The rearrangement uses TRBV28 and TRBJ1-1; D is possibly TRBD1 (5 bases). Germline CDR1 reads MDHEN; CDR2 reads SYDVKM. CDR3 length: 15 amino acids. The V and J ends lost 4 bases and 1 base respectively, with 13 bases between them.

In DNA form, the CDR3 reads TGTGCCAGCAGTTTATCCGGGGAGGTTGCGGAAGGCTACACCTTC. As protein: CASSLSGEVAEGYTF. This chain links TRBV27 with TRBJ1-2; D is uncertain. Germline V gene data show CDR1 as MNHEY and CDR2 as SMNVEV (reference sequence). CDR3 length: 15 residues. V lost 0 bases, J lost 8 bases, and 16 bases lay in between.

This chain connects TRBV30 to TRBJ2-1; a weak D match, TRBD1 (6 bases). Trimming pared 5 bases from V and 0 bases from J, leaving 11 bases between. Germline V CDR1 and CDR2: GTSNPN, SVGIG (reference sequence). The CDR3 length is 14 residues. The CDR3 coding sequence is TGTGCCTGGGGAGAAGGGGGCTCCTACAATGAGCAGTTCTTC. Its protein product is CAWGEGGSYNEQFF.

V gene TRBV19 combines with J gene TRBJ2-5; tentatively, D is TRBD2 (6 bases). CDR1 is LNHDA and CDR2 is SQIVND in the germline V gene (reference sequence). Trimming cost V 3 bases and J 5 bases, with 10 bases left between them. This CDR3 has 13 residues. CDR3 nucleotides: TGTGCCAGTAGTATGACTAGTCCGGAGACCCAGTACTTC. This translates into CASSMTSPETQYF.

About this clone itself: Other DNA sequences within the sample encode an identical CDR3. The chain is built from TRBV30 and TRBJ1-5; TRBD1 agrees at 9 bases. V trimming: 3 bases; J trimming: 4 bases; junction bases outside the gene matches: 4. The CDR3 consists of 14 residues. In germline, CDR1 is GTSNPN, CDR2 SVGIG (reference sequence). CDR3 sequence (DNA): TGTGCCTGGAGCCTAGGGACAGGGAATCAGCCCCAGCATTTT. Amino acid sequence: CAWSLGTGNQPQHF.

This clone occurred a few times. This CDR3 reads CASSSRMLAGGPSDIQYF. DNA for the CDR3: TGTGCCAGCAGCTCGAGAATGTTAGCGGGAGGGCCCTCAGACATTCAGTACTTC. This chain joins TRBV7-2 and TRBJ2-4, with 11 bases fitting TRBD2. Trimming removed 4 bases from V and 8 bases from J; junction bases left unmatched: 16. The germline gives CDR1 SGHTA, CDR2 FQGNSA. The CDR3 spans 18 residues. The full variable domain, with the rest looked up from reference TRBV7-2 and TRBJ2-4, is GAGVSQSPSNKVTEKGKDVELRCDPISGHTALYWYRQSLGQGLEFLIYFQGNSAPDKSGLPSDRFSAERTGGSVSTLTIQRTQQEDSAVYLCASSSRMLAGGPSDIQYFGAGTRLSVL.